The 32 T cell receptor beta chains presented below share a single source sample, sequenced in a study of beta chain features in type 1 diabetes. The entirety of the isolated RNA underwent reverse transcription, so expressed TCRB transcripts were sequenced. Assay: immunoSEQ multiplex PCR; the TCRdb copy retains only in-frame clones and omits some. The sample records tens of thousands of clones, roughly 34% being singletons. Sequenced input: stem cell memory CD4+ T cells from blood. These receptors were collected from a woman between 18 and 29 years old in good health.

The J gene is TRBJ1-1, the V gene TRBV6-6; unclear D gene. The CDR3 contains 14 residues. V gave up 6 bases and J gave up 4 bases, with 15 bases separating them. Germline values: CDR1 MNHNY, CDR2 SVGAGI (reference sequence). Written as DNA, the CDR3 is TGTGCCAGCAGCAGCGATACCCGGGGCACTGAAGCTTTCTTT. It codes for CASSSDTRGTEAFF.

This clone was counted at least ten times. The chain links TRBV5-1 to TRBJ2-2; 8 bases agree with TRBD2. Trimming at V came to 5 bases and at J to 7 bases, leaving 10 bases not matched to a gene. The CDR3 contains 15 residues. Germline V gives CDR1 SGHRS, CDR2 YFSETQ. DNA of the CDR3: TGCGCCAGCAGGTTTAGCGGGATTTCCGGCGGGGAGCTGTTTTTT. This codes for CASRFSGISGGELFF.

V is TRBV7-2 and J is TRBJ2-5; 12 bases are a match to TRBD2. In germline, CDR1 is SGHTA, CDR2 FQGNSA. V was clipped by 3 bases and J by 5 bases; unmatched bases: 4. This CDR3 is built from 15 residues. The CDR3: CASSFPSGGAETQYF. CDR3 nucleotides: TGTGCCAGCAGCTTCCCTAGCGGGGGGGCGGAGACCCAGTACTTC.

This sequence joins TRBV9 and TRBJ2-1; 9 bases align to TRBD2. The germline CDR1 and CDR2 sequences are SGDLS and YYNGEE. This CDR3 has 16 residues. V was clipped by 0 bases and J by 5 bases; unmatched bases: 6. Written as DNA, the CDR3 is TGTGCCAGCAGCGTAGGATTGACTAGCGGCAACAATGAGCAGTTCTTC. Protein sequence: CASSVGLTSGNNEQFF.

This chain links TRBV11-2 with TRBJ1-2; possibly TRBD1 for D (6 bases). The CDR3 is 14 amino acids. CDR1 and CDR2 from the germline V gene are SGHAT and FQNNGV. Trimming shortened V by 5 bases and J by 4 bases, and 14 bases separated the two germline ends. Here the CDR3 DNA reads TGTGCCAGCAGCGAACAGGGACGGATCTATGGCTACACCTTC. Protein product: CASSEQGRIYGYTF.

This clone was found a few times. The V gene is TRBV27, the J gene TRBJ2-7, with D hard to call. The CDR3 covers 13 residues. V lost 2 bases, J lost 4 bases, and 9 bases lay in between. Germline CDR1 MNHEY, CDR2 SMNVEV (reference sequence). CDR3 region: CASSLDWRYEQYF. CDR3 DNA sequence: TGTGCCAGCAGTTTAGACTGGAGATACGAGCAGTACTTC.

This rearrangement joins TRBV5-5 to TRBJ2-6, with D perhaps TRBD2 (5 bases). V was trimmed by 2 bases and J by 0 bases, leaving 9 bases between them. Germline loops: CDR1 SGHKS, CDR2 YYEKEE (reference sequence). The CDR3 consists of 16 residues. CDR3 sequence: CASSFPAGSGANVLTF. DNA for the CDR3: TGTGCCAGCAGCTTTCCGGCGGGCTCTGGGGCCAACGTCCTGACTTTC. Looking up the rest from reference TRBV5-5 and TRBJ2-6 gives the full variable domain: DAGVTQSPTHLIKTRGQQVTLRCSPISGHKSVSWYQQVLGQGPQFIFQYYEKEERGRGNFPDRFSARQFPNYSSELNVNALLLGDSALYLCASSFPAGSGANVLTFGAGSRLTVL.

The rearrangement uses TRBV6-6 and TRBJ1-2; 12 bases agree with TRBD1. The CDR3 loop spans 14 amino acids. With 10 bases clipped from V and 8 bases from J, the junction kept 11 bases outside the gene matches. In germline, CDR1 is MNHNY, CDR2 SVGAGI (reference sequence). Here the CDR3 reads CAIRPGQGAGGYTF. CDR3 DNA: TGTGCCATACGCCCGGGACAGGGGGCTGGGGGCTACACCTTC.

This clone was observed a few times. The V call is TRBV7-9, the J call TRBJ1-1, with D perhaps TRBD1 (6 bases). Per germline, CDR1 SEHNR and CDR2 FQNEAQ (reference sequence). The CDR3 consists of 15 residues. V was shortened by 3 bases and J by 5 bases, with 16 bases between the two germline ends. The chain's CDR3 is CASSFSGAPGTEAFF. As DNA, the CDR3 is TGTGCCAGCAGCTTTTCAGGGGCGCCTGGGACTGAAGCTTTCTTT.

This clone was found a few times. This chain uses TRBV5-1 with TRBJ2-5, with D possibly being TRBD1 (5 bases). The CDR3 consists of 15 residues. Germline CDR1 SGHRS, CDR2 YFSETQ. V was clipped by 0 bases and J by 0 bases, with 9 bases between them. The CDR3 sequence is CASSLALGHQETQYF. Written as DNA, the CDR3 is TGCGCCAGCAGCTTGGCCCTGGGGCACCAAGAGACCCAGTACTTC.

In this sample, this clone turned up a few times. This chain connects TRBV5-6 to TRBJ2-7; 7 positions match TRBD1. CDR3 length equals 14 residues. V lost 3 bases to trimming and J lost 5 bases; unmatched junction nucleotides: 8. Germline assignment: CDR1 SGHDT and CDR2 YYEEEE. The CDR3 spells CASSSTTGLHEQYF. For the CDR3, the DNA is TGTGCCAGCAGCTCGACGACAGGGCTGCACGAGCAGTACTTC.

This clone appeared once. This chain connects TRBV30 to TRBJ2-1, with a possible D match to TRBD2 (6 bases). V dropped 0 bases and J dropped 4 bases, with 16 bases sitting between them. The germline V gene has CDR1 GTSNPN and CDR2 SVGIG (reference sequence). The CDR3 contains 16 residues. The CDR3: CAWSVLGGVLYNEQFF. CDR3 DNA: TGTGCCTGGAGTGTACTGGGGGGAGTTTTATACAATGAGCAGTTCTTC.

V usage is TRBV6-5 and J usage is TRBJ1-2; 9 bases are shared with TRBD1. Germline trimming cut 7 bases from V and 6 bases from J; bases unmatched to any gene: 6. CDR1 and CDR2 (germline): MNHEY, SVGAGI. The CDR3 has 13 amino acids. CDR3 loop: CASTINRGHGYTF. The CDR3 DNA sequence: TGTGCCAGCACTATCAACAGGGGGCATGGCTACACCTTC.

This clone was found a few times. V usage is TRBV19 and J usage is TRBJ2-5, with TRBD2 identical over 8 bases. The CDR3 runs to 13 residues. Germline values: CDR1 LNHDA, CDR2 SQIVND (reference sequence). V trimming: 3 bases; J trimming: 3 bases; junction bases outside the gene matches: 0. The CDR3 DNA sequence: TGTGCCAGTAGTATGCGGGAGGAAGAGACCCAGTACTTC. This encodes CASSMREEETQYF.

This clone has just a few counts. V gene TRBV6-5 combines with J gene TRBJ2-7; 10 nucleotides align to TRBD2. Germline lookup yields CDR1 MNHEY and CDR2 SVGAGI. With 4 bases clipped from V and 7 bases from J, the junction kept 13 bases outside the gene matches. The CDR3 runs to 16 residues. The CDR3 sequence is CASSWTGSGRAIEQYF. CDR3 sequence (DNA): TGTGCCAGCAGTTGGACAGGAAGCGGGAGGGCTATTGAGCAGTACTTC.

This rearrangement joins TRBV7-9 to TRBJ1-4; perhaps TRBD1 as D (5 bases). From germline, CDR1 is SEHNR and CDR2 FQNEAQ (reference sequence). Trimming took 5 bases from V and 3 from J, leaving 10 bases between them. The CDR3 sequence is 14 residues long. In nucleotides, the CDR3 is TGTGCCAGCAGCCCCTCGACAGCTAATGAAAAACTGTTTTTT. It is translated as CASSPSTANEKLFF.

This clone was seen a few times. This chain connects TRBV29-1 to TRBJ2-5, with D perhaps TRBD2 (6 bases). This CDR3 is 16 amino acids long. V shed 1 base and J shed 5 bases, with 20 bases lying between them. Germline-derived CDR1 and CDR2 are SQVTM and ANQGSEA. The CDR3 region is CSVEGSHTTSIETQYF. DNA for the CDR3: TGCAGCGTTGAAGGCAGTCACACAACTAGCATCGAGACCCAGTACTTC.

The chain employs TRBV11-2 and TRBJ2-4, with D perhaps TRBD2 (6 bases). Germline V gives CDR1 SGHAT, CDR2 FQNNGV. The CDR3 totals 14 residues. The V gene lost 3 bases and the J gene lost 8 bases, with 14 bases spanning the gap. The CDR3 is CASSLEGWRDIQYF. CDR3 DNA: TGTGCCAGCAGCTTGGAGGGGTGGAGGGACATTCAGTACTTC. The full variable domain, completed using reference TRBV11-2 and TRBJ2-4, is EAGVAQSPRYKIIEKRQSVAFWCNPISGHATLYWYQQILGQGPKLLIQFQNNGVVDDSQLPKDRFSAERLKGVDSTLKIQPAKLEDSAVYLCASSLEGWRDIQYFGAGTRLSVL.

V usage is TRBV5-5 and J usage is TRBJ2-3; 13 bases fit TRBD2. The CDR3 extends over 16 amino acids. Per the germline V gene, CDR1 is SGHKS and CDR2 is YYEKEE (reference sequence). With 3 bases clipped from V and 1 base from J, the junction kept 2 bases outside the gene matches. Here the CDR3 reads CASSSGLAGGTDTQYF. The CDR3, as DNA: TGTGCCAGCAGCTCTGGACTAGCGGGAGGCACAGATACGCAGTATTTT.

J is TRBJ1-3 and V is TRBV2; D is unresolved. Looked up from germline, CDR1 is SNHLY and CDR2 is FYNNEI. Trimming shortened V by 6 bases and J by 1 base, and 7 bases separated the two germline ends. This CDR3 is built from 13 residues. For the CDR3, the DNA is TGTGCCAGCAGGCGGGATTCTGGAAACACCATATATTTT. This translates into CASRRDSGNTIYF.

This chain joins TRBV2 and TRBJ1-5; 7 nucleotides match TRBD1. Germline values: CDR1 SNHLY, CDR2 FYNNEI. The V and J ends lost 3 bases and 7 bases, in that order; junction bases with no gene match: 6. The CDR3 spans 14 residues. The CDR3 protein is CASSESGGLQPQHF. The CDR3, as DNA: TGTGCCAGCAGTGAGTCAGGGGGTCTACAGCCCCAGCATTTT.

The chain employs TRBV5-1 and TRBJ1-1; no reliable D call. Per the germline V gene, CDR1 is SGHRS and CDR2 is YFSETQ. CDR3 length: 15 residues. V lost 4 bases, J lost 4 bases, and 17 bases lay in between. CDR3: CASSPAAGMGTEAFF. The CDR3 DNA is TGCGCCAGCAGCCCGGCGGCGGGCATGGGCACTGAAGCTTTCTTT.

This clone was seen a few times. This same CDR3 is encoded by further DNA sequences in the sample. CDR3 sequence: CASSPGQGNYGYTF. As DNA, the CDR3 is TGCGCCAGCAGCCCGGGACAGGGGAACTATGGCTACACCTTC. The chain joins TRBV5-1 to TRBJ1-2, with 10 bases lining up with TRBD1. CDR3 length: 14 amino acids. From germline, CDR1 is SGHRS and CDR2 YFSETQ. J was trimmed by 2 bases and V by 4 bases; bases with no gene match: 2.

The chain is built from TRBV10-3 and TRBJ2-3, with 9 bases aligning to TRBD2. Germline V gives CDR1 ENHRY, CDR2 SYGVKD. This CDR3 region has 15 residues. V was pared by 10 bases and J by 4 bases, with 12 bases of the junction left unmatched. CDR3 in amino acids: CATAARREGADTQYF. Written as DNA, the CDR3 is TGTGCCACGGCGGCGAGGCGGGAGGGCGCAGATACGCAGTATTTT.

This chain joins TRBV5-1 and TRBJ2-2; 8 bases agree with TRBD1. The trim removed 5 bases at V and 5 bases at J, leaving 8 bases unmatched. Looked up from germline, CDR1 is SGHRS and CDR2 is YFSETQ. The CDR3 sequence is 15 residues long. The CDR3 sequence is CASRGWTGLTGELFF. In DNA form, the CDR3 reads TGCGCCAGCAGAGGCTGGACAGGGTTGACCGGGGAGCTGTTTTTT.

This clone was counted once. The chain is built from TRBV5-1 and TRBJ2-1, with D perhaps TRBD2 (7 bases). V shed 0 bases and J shed 6 bases, with 10 bases lying between them. The CDR3 has 14 residues. The germline CDR1 and CDR2 sequences are SGHRS and YFSETQ. The CDR3 region is CASSLGGGSNEQFF. The CDR3 bases are TGCGCCAGCAGCTTGGGCGGGGGCTCCAATGAGCAGTTCTTC.

The DNA of the CDR3 is TGTGCCAGCAGTGTAGGGGGGGGTGATACGCAGTATTTT. Translated, it gives CASSVGGGDTQYF. The genes are TRBV2 and TRBJ2-3; TRBD2 might be the D (7 bases). This CDR3 spans 13 amino acids. V was clipped by 4 bases and J by 6 bases, with 11 bases between them. Germline V lookup: CDR1 SNHLY, CDR2 FYNNEI.

DNA for the CDR3: TGTGCCACCCTGGGACAGGGCGATTCCTACGAGCAGTACTTC. Its protein product is CATLGQGDSYEQYF. This rearrangement joins TRBV10-3 to TRBJ2-5; 9 bases match TRBD1. The DNA end is more similar to TRBJ2-7, so the J call may be wrong. The CDR3 is made up of 14 amino acids. CDR1 and CDR2 from the germline V gene are ENHRY and SYGVKD.

The chain links TRBV5-1 to TRBJ1-1; D perhaps matches TRBD1 (6 bases). The CDR3 length is 14 residues. Trimming left V 3 bases short and J 6 bases short, with 15 bases between. Germline-derived CDR1 and CDR2 are SGHRS and YFSETQ. As DNA, the CDR3 is TGCGCCAGCAGCTCAACAGGGCCCCCCTCTGAAGCTTTCTTT. Amino acids: CASSSTGPPSEAFF. The entire variable domain, with the rest obtained from reference TRBV5-1 and TRBJ1-1, is as follows: KAGVTQTPRYLIKTRGQQVTLSCSPISGHRSVSWYQQTPGQGLQFLFEYFSETQRNKGNFPGRFSGRQFSNSRSEMNVSTLELGDSALYLCASSSTGPPSEAFFGQGTRLTVV.

CDR3 DNA sequence: TGTGCCAGCAGCCCCTCCCGGGACAGACTAGTGAACACTGAAGCTTTCTTT. Amino acid sequence: CASSPSRDRLVNTEAFF. The chain employs TRBV5-6 and TRBJ1-1, with 7 bases fitting TRBD1. Germline CDR1 is SGHDT and CDR2 is YYEEEE. Trimming removed 4 bases from V and 0 bases from J; junction bases left unmatched: 12. This CDR3 is 17 amino acids long.

This clone was observed a handful of times. The chain employs TRBV4-2 and TRBJ1-2; D is perhaps TRBD1 (6 bases). The V and J ends lost 0 bases and 6 bases respectively, with 8 bases between them. This CDR3 is 13 amino acids long. The germline V gene has CDR1 LGHNA and CDR2 YNFKEQ. Here the CDR3 DNA reads TGTGCCAGCAGCCAAGATGGGACAAATGGCTACACCTTC. It specifies CASSQDGTNGYTF.

The chain has TRBV6-5 and TRBJ1-2, with 9 nucleotides matching TRBD1. Looked up from germline, CDR1 is MNHEY and CDR2 is SVGAGI. The CDR3 runs 15 residues. Trimming cost V 0 bases and J 2 bases; bases outside gene matches: 1. Here the CDR3 reads CASSYSGTGNYGYTF. Here the CDR3 DNA reads TGTGCCAGCAGTTACTCCGGGACAGGGAACTATGGCTACACCTTC.